These 8 T cell receptor beta chains share one sample of origin, sequenced in a study of T cell clonality in common variable immunodeficiency. TCRdb's copy holds only in-frame clones and misses some; the assay was immunoSEQ multiplex PCR. Observed are 55,000 or so clones, no singletons, with the top ten taking 5.4%. The source material was peripheral blood mononuclear cells. The receptors stem from a person aged 18 to 75 in good health.

This clone was found many times. The CDR3 extends 3 residues past the end of the read, so its final part is completed from the germline J gene. The chain couples TRBV14 to TRBJ1-4; a possible D gene is TRBD1 (6 bases). V was clipped by 4 bases and J by 7 bases, with 19 bases between them. This CDR3 contains 16 residues. Germline CDR1 reads SGHDN; CDR2 reads FVKESK. The CDR3 bases that were read are TGTGCCAGCAGCCTAGGCGCCAGGGGTGGTGGTGAAAAA. It encodes CASSLGARGGGEK. The entire CDR3 protein is CASSLGARGGGEKLFF.

In its sample, this clone was seen many times. The CDR3 is cut off 3 residues early in the read; its end comes from the germline J gene. J is TRBJ2-7 and V is TRBV20-1, with no clear D. Germline-derived CDR1 and CDR2 are DFQATT and SNEGSKA (reference sequence). With 0 bases removed from V and 2 bases from J, the gap between germline ends came to 14 bases. The CDR3 is 15 residues long. This CDR3 is CSARDVARRPYEQYF. CDR3 bases read: TGCAGTGCTAGAGATGTGGCTAGAAGACCCTACGAG.

There are many counts of this clone. The read halts 3 residues ahead of the CDR3 end, with the missing end drawn from the germline J gene. The chain combines TRBV19 with TRBJ2-3; possible D gene TRBD1, 6 bases. Trimming took 6 bases from V and 0 from J, leaving 10 bases between them. CDR3 size: 14 residues. Germline CDR1 and CDR2: LNHDA and SQIVND (reference sequence). The sequenced part of the CDR3 DNA is TGTGCCAGTAGCGTCCAGGGGAGCACAGATACG. As protein: CASSVQGSTDT. The complete CDR3 protein is CASSVQGSTDTQYF.

This clone was detected ten times or more. The read stops 3 residues short of the end of the CDR3; the missing end is completed from the germline J gene. The chain employs TRBV4-1 and TRBJ2-7; D call uncertain. This CDR3 comprises 14 residues. V lost 4 bases and J lost 5, with 15 bases in between. Germline lookup yields CDR1 MGHRA and CDR2 YSYEKL. The part of the CDR3 DNA that was read is TGCGCCAGCAGCCCTAGTAGTGGGTGGGACGAG. Its protein is CASSPSSGWDE. The full CDR3 protein reads CASSPSSGWDEQYF.

Many counts were recorded for this clone. The CDR3 end is not reached by the read, which stops 3 residues before it; the germline J gene fills it in. This chain uses TRBV11-2 with TRBJ2-7; 7 nucleotides agree with TRBD1. The J segment lost 2 bases and the V segment lost 4 bases, leaving 5 bases of the junction unmatched. From germline, CDR1 is SGHAT and CDR2 FQNNGV. There are 14 residues in the CDR3. This chain's CDR3 is CASSSDRSAYEQYF. The CDR3 bases that were read are TGTGCCAGCAGCTCGGACAGGTCTGCCTACGAG.

At least ten counts were recorded for this clone. Read data end 3 residues before the CDR3 end; the end is taken from the germline J gene. This chain joins TRBV30 and TRBJ1-4, with a weak D call TRBD1 (6 bases). Trimming removed 8 bases from V and 5 bases from J, with 15 bases in between. This CDR3 has 13 amino acids. Germline lookup yields CDR1 GTSNPN and CDR2 SVGIG (reference sequence). CDR3 DNA (partial): TGTGCCGGTAACAGGGAGAGGAATGAAAAA. Translated, it gives CAGNRERNEK. The entire CDR3 is CAGNRERNEKLFF. Using reference TRBV30 and TRBJ1-4 for the parts outside the CDR3, the full variable domain is SQTIHQWPATLVQPVGSPLSLECTVEGTSNPNLYWYRQAAGRGLQLLFYSVGIGQISSEVPQNLSASRPQDRQFILSSKKLLLSDSGFYLCAGNRERNEKLFFGSGTQLSVL.

This clone was recorded many times. The read falls 3 residues short of the CDR3 end, and the missing part is taken from the germline J gene. The chain carries TRBV2 and TRBJ2-6, with no clear D. The CDR3 has 16 amino acids. V lost 5 bases and J 0 bases, leaving 11 bases between the germline ends. In germline, CDR1 is SNHLY, CDR2 FYNNEI. Here the CDR3 reads CASSSSQLSGANVLTF. CDR3 bases read: TGTGCCAGCAGTAGTAGCCAGCTCTCTGGGGCCAACGTC.

This clone was seen at least ten times. Coverage ceases 3 residues before the CDR3 finishes, and the germline J gene fills in the end. The chain joins TRBV6-2 or TRBV6-3 to TRBJ2-3, with 10 bases aligning to TRBD1. The germline CDR1 and CDR2 sequences are MNHEY and SVGEGT. J lost 5 bases, V lost 8 bases, and 13 bases had no gene match. CDR3 length equals 16 residues. The CDR3 bases that were read are TGTGCCAGCTCTCGGGCCGGGACAGGGGTGATAGATACG. This gives the protein CASSRAGTGVIDT. The full CDR3 is CASSRAGTGVIDTQYF.